These 17 T cell receptor beta chains came from one sample sequenced in a study of shared clonotypes between healthy human individuals. Here immunoSEQ multiplex PCR was the method, and the copy in TCRdb shows in-frame clones only, minus some. The table shows some 630,000 clones, with about three quarters occurring only once. Input material: memory CD4+ T cells sorted from blood. Subset here: CD45RA-negative fraction. The receptors were sampled from a woman between 25 and 40 years old in good health.

The chain carries TRBV5-1 and TRBJ2-5, with 7 bases identical to TRBD1. CDR1 is SGHRS, CDR2 YFSETQ, per germline. CDR3 size: 15 residues. The V and J ends lost 4 bases and 4 bases, in that order; junction bases with no gene match: 10. The CDR3 DNA is TGCGCCAGCAGCCTAACAGGGGACCGAGGAGAGACCCAGTACTTC. The encoded protein is CASSLTGDRGETQYF.

The CDR3 is CASSYSWGSETEAFF. CDR3 DNA sequence: TGTGCCAGCAGTTACTCGTGGGGCTCAGAAACTGAAGCTTTCTTT. This rearrangement joins TRBV6-5 to TRBJ1-1, with D perhaps matching TRBD1 (5 bases). Trimming shortened V by 0 bases and J by 5 bases, and 13 bases separated the two germline ends. The germline V gene encodes CDR1 MNHEY and CDR2 SVGAGI. This CDR3 has 15 residues.

This clone was seen a single time. The chain couples TRBV6-5 to TRBJ1-2, with TRBD1 matching over 7 bases. V lost 5 bases to trimming and J lost 3 bases; unmatched junction nucleotides: 9. This CDR3 region has 15 residues. The germline V gene encodes CDR1 MNHEY and CDR2 SVGAGI. The CDR3 DNA reads TGTGCCAGCAGTCTTAATCCAACAGGGGACTATGGCTACACCTTC. Translated, it gives CASSLNPTGDYGYTF.

This clone showed up just a few times. The chain recombines TRBV9 with TRBJ2-7; a weak D match, TRBD1 (5 bases). This CDR3 is 15 amino acids long. Germline loops: CDR1 SGDLS, CDR2 YYNGEE. The V end lost 3 bases, the J end lost 4 bases, and 17 bases lay between the germline ends. The CDR3 bases are TGTGCCAGCAGCGAGTCCCTCTCAGGGCCGTACGAGCAGTACTTC. This codes for CASSESLSGPYEQYF.

J is TRBJ2-2 and V is TRBV7-9, with D possibly matching TRBD2 (5 bases). The CDR3 has 14 residues. Trimming left V 3 bases short and J 5 bases short, with 10 bases between. Germline V gives CDR1 SEHNR, CDR2 FQNEAQ (reference sequence). CDR3: CASSFWSGTGELFF. The CDR3 nucleotides read TGTGCCAGCAGCTTTTGGTCGGGGACCGGGGAGCTGTTTTTT.

This clone has ten or more counts. The sample carries other DNA sequences with the same CDR3. The chain is built from TRBV7-8 and TRBJ1-1, with D unclear. CDR3 length: 12 amino acids. The V gene's germline CDR1 is SGHVS and CDR2 FQNEAQ. Trimming pared 1 base from V and 5 bases from J, leaving 5 bases between. DNA for the CDR3: TGTGCCAGCAGCTTAGGGAGGACTGAAGCTTTCTTT. Amino acid sequence: CASSLGRTEAFF.

The chain recombines TRBV2 with TRBJ1-2; no clear D. V lost 8 bases and J lost 1, with 14 bases in between. Germline V gene lookup returns CDR1 SNHLY and CDR2 FYNNEI. The CDR3 totals 14 residues. The CDR3 DNA sequence: TGTGCCAGCGGTAAGGCCGCCGTTAACTATGGCTACACCTTC. Encoded protein: CASGKAAVNYGYTF.

The V and J genes are TRBV19 and TRBJ1-5; weak D call: TRBD1 (5 bases). This CDR3 is built from 12 residues. CDR1 LNHDA and CDR2 SQIVND come from the germline V gene (reference sequence). With 9 bases removed from V and 7 bases from J, the gap between germline ends came to 13 bases. The CDR3 sequence: CASARVTQPQHF. CDR3 DNA: TGTGCCAGCGCCAGGGTGACCCAGCCCCAGCATTTT.

V and J are TRBV15 and TRBJ1-4; D is uncertain. The CDR3 has 18 amino acids. Germline CDR1 is LNHNV and CDR2 is YYDKDF (reference sequence). Trimming removed 1 base from V and 5 bases from J, with 20 bases in between. The CDR3 sequence: CATSRGSIKRVSNEKLFF. DNA for the CDR3: TGTGCCACCAGCAGAGGTTCCATCAAAAGGGTCTCCAATGAAAAACTGTTTTTT.

This rearrangement joins TRBV4-2 to TRBJ2-6, with D possibly being TRBD2 (6 bases). V was shortened by 4 bases and J by 0 bases, with 13 bases between the two germline ends. Germline-derived CDR1 and CDR2 are LGHNA and YNFKEQ. The CDR3 covers 17 residues. For the CDR3, the DNA is TGTGCCAGCAGCCGCGGGGTCGGCGCCTCTGGGGCCAACGTCCTGACTTTC. It is translated as CASSRGVGASGANVLTF.

The sample holds a few counts of this clone. The chain combines TRBV6-1 with TRBJ2-5, with 9 bases fitting TRBD1. CDR1 and CDR2 from the germline V gene are MNHNS and SASEGT. The length of the CDR3 is 15 residues. After removal of 6 bases from V and 11 bases from J, the junction contained 16 bases not matched to a gene. CDR3 bases: TGTGCCAGCAGCTCCGAGGGGACAGGGCTCATTAAGCAGTACTTC. This translates into CASSSEGTGLIKQYF.

The rearrangement links TRBV7-3 to TRBJ1-1; possible D gene TRBD1, 6 bases. The V and J ends lost 3 bases and 0 bases respectively, with 11 bases between them. The CDR3 extends over 15 amino acids. CDR1 and CDR2 (germline): SGHTA, FQGTGA. The DNA for the CDR3 is TGTGCCAGCAGCTTTGCCCCAGGGGTGAACACTGAAGCTTTCTTT. Translating it yields CASSFAPGVNTEAFF.

The DNA of the CDR3 is TGTGCCAGCAGTGGACAGTTCGGTCAGCCCCAGCATTTT. It specifies CASSGQFGQPQHF. The chain recombines TRBV2 with TRBJ1-5; the D gene is possibly TRBD1 (5 bases). Germline loops: CDR1 SNHLY, CDR2 FYNNEI. Trimming removed 4 bases from V and 6 bases from J, with 10 bases in between. The CDR3 covers 13 residues. Supplemented by reference TRBV2 and TRBJ1-5, the full variable domain reads EPEVTQTPSHQVTQMGQEVILRCVPISNHLYFYWYRQILGQKVEFLVSFYNNEISEKSEIFDDQFSVERPDGSNFTLKIRSTKLEDSAMYFCASSGQFGQPQHFGDGTRLSIL.

The chain has TRBV1 and TRBJ1-1. TRBV1 is a pseudogene locus. The CDR3 runs 16 residues. DNA of the CDR3: TGCACCAGCAGCCAAGAGGCCGAGGGCGGGAACACTGAAGCTTTCTTT. As protein: CTSSQEAEGGNTEAFF.

J is TRBJ2-1 and V is TRBV6-1; no definite D call. The germline V gene has CDR1 MNHNS and CDR2 SASEGT. CDR3 length: 12 amino acids. The germline V and J ends were trimmed by 6 bases and 10 bases, with 13 bases remaining between them. The CDR3 here is CASRLTLGEQFF. The CDR3 DNA sequence: TGTGCCAGCAGATTGACCCTGGGGGAGCAGTTCTTC.

The gene calls are TRBV18 and TRBJ2-1; D is perhaps TRBD2 (6 bases). The V end was cut by 0 bases, the J end by 0 bases, with 12 bases between. CDR1 KGHSH and CDR2 LQKENI come from the germline V gene. The CDR3 runs to 17 residues. The CDR3 DNA is TGTGCCAGCTCACCACCGTTTGGGAGGAGCTCCTACAATGAGCAGTTCTTC. Its translation is CASSPPFGRSSYNEQFF.

The chain joins TRBV18 to TRBJ2-7; D ambiguous. The germline V gene has CDR1 KGHSH and CDR2 LQKENI. The CDR3 is 13 residues long. V lost 2 bases and J 3 bases, leaving 8 bases between the germline ends. CDR3 DNA: TGTGCCAGCTCACCAACGACAAACTACGAGCAGTACTTC. Translated: CASSPTTNYEQYF.